The text below deals with one TCR beta chain. Its antigen is still unknown. The data were taken from a study of identifying expanded T cells in peripheral blood. Study results and caveats: Technical replicates showed around 1.2 changed clones; approximately 2 weeks 15 to 20; four weeks 19.

Sequenced by immunoSEQ multiplex PCR; TCRdb stores in-frame clones only, minus some. The top ten hold 3.5% to 4.5% of the sample, which has 55,000 to 60,000 clones, roughly 89% seen once. Deletions cut 1 base from V and 2 bases from J, with 5 bases between. The V gene's germline CDR1 is LGHNA and CDR2 YNFKEQ. The CDR3 is made up of 13 amino acids. The sequence was collected from a person aged 18-69 years in good health. This chain joins TRBV4-2 and TRBJ1-2; D call uncertain. The source material was blood. The CDR3 sequence: CASSQGPNYGYTF. CDR3 in DNA: TGTGCCAGCAGCCAAGGCCCAAACTATGGCTACACCTTC.